The next 10 T cell receptor beta chains were all read from a single sample in a study of control samples from healthy donors and cancer patients. Data came from immunoSEQ multiplex PCR; TCRdb stores just in-frame clones and leaves some out. This sample yields about 130,000 clones, of which less than 95% are seen a single time; 3.5% to 4% belongs to the top ten. Sequencing was done on a sample of blood. The receptors stem from a man aged 25-40 years in good health.

The chain links TRBV7-9 to TRBJ1-1; TRBD1 matches 7 bases. This CDR3 is built from 14 residues. J was trimmed by 1 base and V by 5 bases; bases with no gene match: 4. CDR1 and CDR2 from the germline V gene are SEHNR and FQNEAQ (reference sequence). CDR3 loop: CASSLQGTNTEAFF. CDR3 DNA sequence: TGTGCCAGCAGCCTACAGGGGACGAACACTGAAGCTTTCTTT.

V and J are TRBV7-2 and TRBJ1-2; D unresolved. The germline V and J ends were trimmed by 4 bases and 4 bases, with 13 bases remaining between them. This CDR3 comprises 14 residues. Germline V gives CDR1 SGHTA, CDR2 FQGNSA. CDR3 DNA sequence: TGTGCCAGCAGCTGGTTGGCACGGCGCTATGGCTACACCTTC. Its translation is CASSWLARRYGYTF.

This chain links TRBV5-6 with TRBJ1-3; D gene uncertain. This CDR3 comprises 15 residues. The V end lost 4 bases, the J end lost 0 bases, and 11 bases lay between the germline ends. The V gene's germline CDR1 is SGHDT and CDR2 YYEEEE. The CDR3: CASSDGRLSGNTIYF. The CDR3 DNA reads TGTGCCAGCAGCGATGGACGACTCTCTGGAAACACCATATATTTT.

The chain has TRBV18 and TRBJ2-1; 10 nucleotides agree with TRBD1. The V gene's germline CDR1 is KGHSH and CDR2 LQKENI. The trim removed 0 bases at V and 7 bases at J, leaving 3 bases unmatched. The CDR3 length is 15 residues. In nucleotides, the CDR3 is TGTGCCAGCTCACCACCGGGACAGGGGAAGAATGAGCAGTTCTTC. It yields the protein CASSPPGQGKNEQFF.

The chain joins TRBV25-1 to TRBJ1-1, with a weak D call TRBD1 (5 bases). V dropped 2 bases and J dropped 0 bases, with 10 bases sitting between them. The CDR3 spans 15 residues. Germline V gives CDR1 MGHDK, CDR2 SYGVNS. CDR3 in amino acids: CASSEAGHVNTEAFF. The CDR3 DNA follows: TGTGCCAGCAGTGAAGCAGGACACGTGAACACTGAAGCTTTCTTT.

This sequence joins TRBV4-1 and TRBJ2-5, with 10 bases fitting TRBD1. The CDR3 covers 15 residues. V dropped 1 base and J dropped 5; count of bases not matched to a gene: 4. In germline, CDR1 is MGHRA, CDR2 YSYEKL. CDR3 amino acids: CASSQGDRGWETQYF. The DNA of the CDR3 is TGCGCCAGCAGCCAAGGGGACAGGGGATGGGAGACCCAGTACTTC.

The J gene is TRBJ1-5, the V gene TRBV6-5, with 7 bases aligning to TRBD1. Germline V gene data show CDR1 as MNHEY and CDR2 as SVGAGI. Germline trimming cut 7 bases from V and 3 bases from J; bases unmatched to any gene: 6. The CDR3 sequence is 14 residues long. DNA for the CDR3: TGTGCCAGCAAAACTGGACAGGCCAATCAGCCCCAGCATTTT. Translating gives CASKTGQANQPQHF.

This clone was counted a single time. The chain joins TRBV20-1 to TRBJ2-3; unclear D gene. V was pared by 4 bases and J by 5 bases, with 7 bases between. From germline, CDR1 is DFQATT and CDR2 SNEGSKA (reference sequence). The CDR3 runs to 11 residues. CDR3 bases: TGCAGTGCTAACGTTCGAGATACGCAGTATTTT. Its translation is CSANVRDTQYF.

The chain uses TRBV10-3 and TRBJ1-6, with D unresolved. Per the germline V gene, CDR1 is ENHRY and CDR2 is SYGVKD. Trimming left V 4 bases short and J 5 bases short, with 18 bases between. This CDR3 region has 17 residues. This CDR3 reads CAISGSERQVDNSPLHF. CDR3 coding DNA: TGTGCCATCAGTGGGTCCGAGCGGCAGGTTGATAATTCACCCCTCCACTTT.

The V and J genes are TRBV9 and TRBJ1-2; D not resolved. CDR3 length equals 16 residues. V was trimmed by 3 bases and J by 0 bases, leaving 15 bases between them. Germline CDR1 is SGDLS and CDR2 is YYNGEE. Written as DNA, the CDR3 is TGTGCCAGCAGCGCCGAGGAGTGGACCCCTAACTATGGCTACACCTTC. Its protein is CASSAEEWTPNYGYTF. The full variable domain, its missing parts supplied by reference TRBV9 and TRBJ1-2, is DSGVTQTPKHLITATGQRVTLRCSPRSGDLSVYWYQQSLDQGLQFLIQYYNGEERAKGNILERFSAQQFPDLHSELNLSSLELGDSALYFCASSAEEWTPNYGYTFGSGTRLTVV.